Shown below are 11 T cell receptor beta chains from a single sample sequenced in a study of T-cell reconstitution after alpha-beta-depleted transplantation in children (dated by TCRdb to the mid-2010s). Library prep was done by PCR. Sequencing instrument: Illumina HiSeq 2500. TCR library preparation used molecular barcoding, with unique molecular identifiers applied to normalize quantification of the TCRbeta repertoire. TCRdb reran the public reads through fastp at Q25 and MiXCR, keeping productive beta chains. CDR3 protein sequences are deduplicated, and each keeps its most common genes and DNA. The sample table holds over 90,000 distinct CDR3 sequences, of which 7% to 8% were seen once. Roughly 15% of the sample lies in the top ten. Reading the label with the study, this specimen's treatment or condition is: allogeneic hematopoietic cell transplantation with graft depleted of TCRalphabeta T cells and CD19 B cells.

This specimen consisted of PBMCs, obtained before TCRalphabeta/CD19-depleted stem cell transplant. Source of these receptors: a boy younger than 10 with acute lymphoblastic leukemia, due to receive a stem cell transplant.

The chain is built from TRBV28 and TRBJ1-6; TRBD1 matches 7 bases. The CDR3 sequence is 14 residues long. The germline gives CDR1 MDHEN, CDR2 SYDVKM. Trimming took 10 bases from V and 5 from J; bases not matched to a gene: 8. The CDR3 is CAIFAGGDNSPLHF. CDR3 DNA: TGTGCCATTTTCGCAGGGGGAGATAATTCACCCCTCCACTTT.

This clonotype was observed at least ten times. The CDR3 spells CAISEGQGASYEQYF. CDR3 bases: TGTGCCATCAGTGAGGGTCAGGGGGCCTCCTACGAGCAGTACTTC. J is TRBJ2-7 and V is TRBV10-3; 8 bases are shared with TRBD1. CDR1 is ENHRY, CDR2 SYGVKD, per germline. The CDR3 is made up of 15 amino acids. V lost 2 bases to trimming and J lost 0 bases; unmatched junction nucleotides: 3.

The chain employs TRBV7-2 and TRBJ2-7, with a tentative D call TRBD2 (5 bases). CDR1 SGHTA and CDR2 FQGNSA come from the germline V gene. The CDR3 length is 14 residues. V was shortened by 5 bases and J by 3 bases, with 14 bases between the two germline ends. The CDR3: CASSPRGPRYEQYF. Here the CDR3 DNA reads TGTGCCAGCAGCCCCAGAGGGCCTCGCTACGAGCAGTACTTC.

The chain employs TRBV2 and TRBJ2-5; perhaps TRBD2 as D (5 bases). V was clipped by 6 bases and J by 3 bases, with 8 bases between them. The CDR3 covers 12 residues. CDR1 and CDR2 from the germline V gene are SNHLY and FYNNEI. CDR3: CASSGKEETQYF. CDR3 coding DNA: TGTGCCAGCAGCGGGAAGGAAGAGACCCAGTACTTC.

V is TRBV11-2 and J is TRBJ1-1; 8 nucleotides agree with TRBD1. The CDR3 is 15 amino acids. V was clipped by 5 bases and J by 4 bases; unmatched bases: 9. Germline V gene lookup returns CDR1 SGHAT and CDR2 FQNNGV. The CDR3 nucleotides are TGTGCCAGCAGCCCCGAGGACAGGGTGGGCACTGAAGCTTTCTTT. Translation: CASSPEDRVGTEAFF.

This clonotype was picked up many times. This chain connects TRBV7-2 to TRBJ2-1; TRBD1 aligns across 7 bases. Per germline, CDR1 SGHTA and CDR2 FQGNSA. The CDR3 loop spans 16 amino acids. V dropped 4 bases and J dropped 2; count of bases not matched to a gene: 8. The CDR3 DNA reads TGTGCCAGCAGCTCGGGCCTGAGGGGGCCCTACAATGAGCAGTTCTTC. Protein product: CASSSGLRGPYNEQFF.

This clonotype came up many times. V usage is TRBV11-2 and J usage is TRBJ1-1; a weak D match, TRBD1 (5 bases). This CDR3 region has 15 residues. Germline CDR1 SGHAT, CDR2 FQNNGV. Trimming shortened V by 5 bases and J by 0 bases, and 13 bases separated the two germline ends. As DNA, the CDR3 is TGTGCCAGCAGCCCCCTCGGGACTTTGAACACTGAAGCTTTCTTT. Its translation is CASSPLGTLNTEAFF.

This clonotype has just a few counts. The chain employs TRBV7-9 and TRBJ2-1; D is undetermined. The V end was cut by 5 bases, the J end by 4 bases, with 18 bases between. The CDR3 has 16 amino acids. Germline CDR1 and CDR2: SEHNR and FQNEAQ (reference sequence). CDR3 residues: CASSPFASPQYNEQFF. CDR3 DNA sequence: TGTGCCAGCAGCCCCTTCGCTAGTCCCCAATACAATGAGCAGTTCTTC.

This clonotype was seen many times. The CDR3 reads CAISVKDRTTYEQYF. Here the CDR3 DNA reads TGTGCCATCAGTGTCAAGGACAGAACTACCTACGAGCAGTACTTC. The genes are TRBV10-3 and TRBJ2-7, with D tentatively TRBD1 (6 bases). The CDR3 length is 15 residues. V lost 4 bases to trimming and J lost 2 bases, with 15 bases between them. The V gene's germline CDR1 is ENHRY and CDR2 SYGVKD.

In this sample, this clonotype turned up a few times. The rearrangement uses TRBV5-1 and TRBJ2-1; D gene unclear. Germline V CDR1 and CDR2: SGHRS, YFSETQ. The CDR3 has 12 amino acids. Trimming left V 4 bases short and J 4 bases short, with 6 bases between. This CDR3 reads CASSRQYNEQFF. In DNA, the CDR3 is TGCGCCAGCAGCCGCCAGTACAATGAGCAGTTCTTC.

This clonotype showed up many times. A read error may produce the germline difference seen at one junction end. The J gene is TRBJ2-1, the V gene TRBV7-7, with D possibly called TRBD1 or TRBD2 (6 bases each). The length of the CDR3 is 16 residues. The germline gives CDR1 SSHAT, CDR2 FNYEAQ (reference sequence). CDR3 coding DNA: TGTGCTAGCAGCTTTAGGAGGGGGAGCTCCTACAATGAGCAGTTCTTC. It yields the protein CASSFRRGSSYNEQFF.